The T cell receptor (beta chain) under discussion was sequenced for a study of shared clonotypes between healthy human individuals. For the study at large: Per donor, three plates held CD4 naive cells, three held CD4 memory, two held CD8 naive and one held CD8 memory.

Original processing notes: Owing to the provision of junction-only sequences devoid of quality scores by immunoSEQ, filtering differed. The table came from immunoSEQ multiplex PCR; TCRdb's copy has only in-frame clones and leaves some out. Clone size and V and J calls were adopted from that table, with D and trimming inferred from the DNA. The repertoire holds approximately 620,000 clones, with roughly 97% as singletons. This CDR3 comprises 15 residues. Germline CDR1 SGHRS, CDR2 YFSETQ. V was trimmed by 1 base and J by 2 bases, leaving 11 bases between them. All donors qualified as healthy HIV-negative adults and had experienced no recent acute infections or vaccinations. Study observations and caveats: Relative to memory subsets, naive subsets generally showed larger estimated richness.

Points on this clone: Its antigen is unidentified.

Specimen: naive CD4+ T cells sorted from blood. Subset reported: CD45RA+ positively selected. The rearrangement uses TRBV5-1 and TRBJ2-3; D uncertain. This clonotype was obtained from a woman in her twenties or thirties in good health. This chain's CDR3 is CASSLYRDPTDTQYF. The CDR3 nucleotides read TGCGCCAGCAGCTTGTACAGAGACCCCACAGATACGCAGTATTTT.